The 5 T cell receptor beta chains below all came from one sample that was sequenced in a study of early T cells in non-severe SARS-CoV-2 infection. One entry per CDR3 protein, called by TCRdb with MiXCR from the 5' RACE reads. The sample has tens of thousands of distinct CDR3 sequences, approximately 7.9% seen once. Sample: whole blood, taken at baseline. These receptors came from an adult who was a healthcare worker with PCR-confirmed SARS-CoV-2 infection or an uninfected control (not recorded which).

The chain combines TRBV6-2 or TRBV6-3 with TRBJ2-3, with a tentative D call TRBD2 (6 bases). The V gene lost 3 bases and the J gene lost 0 bases, with 10 bases spanning the gap. Germline CDR1 and CDR2: MNHEY and SVGEGT. The CDR3 is 15 residues long. The CDR3 protein is CASSYGLPSTDTQYF. For the CDR3, the DNA is TGTGCCAGCAGTTATGGACTACCTAGCACAGATACGCAGTATTTT.

This clonotype was observed a few times. The V and J genes are TRBV5-4 and TRBJ2-5, with a possible D match to TRBD1 (5 bases). Germline CDR1 SGHNT, CDR2 YYREEE (reference sequence). Trimming stripped 0 bases from V and 4 bases from J, with 7 bases between. CDR3 size: 13 residues. CDR3 DNA: TGTGCCAGCAGCTTGGCCAGGGTAGAGACCCAGTACTTC. Amino acid sequence: CASSLARVETQYF. Combining the CDR3 with reference TRBV5-4 and TRBJ2-5 gives the whole variable domain ETGVTQSPTHLIKTRGQQVTLRCSSQSGHNTVSWYQQALGQGPQFIFQYYREEENGRGNFPPRFSGLQFPNYSSELNVNALELDDSALYLCASSLARVETQYFGPGTRLLVL.

The table lists this clonotype with many counts. The V gene is TRBV11-2, the J gene TRBJ1-1; D unresolved. Germline loops: CDR1 SGHAT, CDR2 FQNNGV. The CDR3 runs to 15 residues. Trimming took 1 base from V and 4 from J, leaving 13 bases between them. In DNA form, the CDR3 reads TGTGCCAGCAGCTTAGTAGAGACCGGGGTCACTGAAGCTTTCTTT. This translates into CASSLVETGVTEAFF. The complete variable domain, with remaining parts taken from reference TRBV11-2 and TRBJ1-1, reads EAGVAQSPRYKIIEKRQSVAFWCNPISGHATLYWYQQILGQGPKLLIQFQNNGVVDDSQLPKDRFSAERLKGVDSTLKIQPAKLEDSAVYLCASSLVETGVTEAFFGQGTRLTVV.

At least ten counts were recorded for this clonotype. The rearrangement links TRBV19 to TRBJ1-5; perhaps TRBD1 as D (6 bases). The CDR3 runs 14 residues. The V end was cut by 4 bases, the J end by 7 bases, with 14 bases between. CDR1 and CDR2 (germline): LNHDA, SQIVND (reference sequence). CDR3 DNA sequence: TGTGCCAGTAGTACGACAGGCAATGAACAGCCCCAGCATTTT. This codes for CASSTTGNEQPQHF.

This clonotype appeared a few times. This chain uses TRBV5-1 with TRBJ1-1; TRBD1 might be the D (6 bases). Germline V gene sequence: CDR1 SGHRS, CDR2 YFSETQ. CDR3 length: 14 residues. V shed 3 bases and J shed 0 bases, with 9 bases lying between them. The CDR3: CASSSAGVNTEAFF. CDR3 in DNA: TGCGCCAGCAGCTCGGCAGGGGTGAACACTGAAGCTTTCTTT.